In its sample, the clone carrying this TCR beta chain was seen a few times. Antigen specificity is unknown. This entry comes from a study of beta chain features in type 1 diabetes. Overall study results and limits: Insertions at VDJ junctions were less frequent in type 1 diabetes patients. These patients also deleted more nucleotides at the same junctions. Short templates might get an advantage during PCR, and this would be equal in patients and controls. For Type 1 diabetes patients, all four CD4+ subsets carried TCRB CDR3s that were moderately but significantly shorter.

The isolated RNA, all of it, was reverse transcribed, so expressed TCRB transcripts were what got sequenced. Average reads for naive, central memory and regulatory T cell samples were about 4 million. Sequencing used immunoSEQ multiplex PCR; TCRdb keeps in-frame clones, though not all of them. The table records about 360,000 clones, 10% to 15% of them present only once. Per germline, CDR1 SGHTA and CDR2 FQGNSA. The V gene lost 5 bases and the J gene lost 4 bases, with 15 bases spanning the gap. The CDR3 is 14 residues long. Sequencing was carried out using naive CD4+ T cells from blood. This chain joins TRBV7-2 and TRBJ2-7; D may be TRBD2 (5 bases). The sequence was collected from a man between 18 and 35 years old in good health. The CDR3 DNA reads as TGTGCCAGCAGCCCCCGCAGACTACCTTACGAGCAGTACTTC. It encodes CASSPRRLPYEQYF.